This TCR beta chain was sequenced during a study of long-term antiretroviral therapy in people with HIV. V was trimmed by 1 base and J by 0 bases, leaving 7 bases between them. Germline CDR1 SGHRS, CDR2 YFSETQ. The CDR3 has 14 amino acids. Every specimen held between roughly 1-11 million cryopreserved PBMC. These were thawed and washed before DNA extraction. Concerning this clone: Its matching antigen is unknown.

At the survey level, the v3.0 immunoSEQ assay was run. The data were produced by immunoSEQ multiplex PCR, yet TCRdb's version contains in-frame clones alone and is incomplete. The sample contains thousands of clones, 88% of which appear only once. Whole-study findings and limits: The study collected blood between the mid-2000s and the late 2010s, possibly under older ART regimens. Repertoire composition at all time points was dominated by clones that had expanded before ART.

This sample comprised unsorted PBMCs, obtained 1.3 years after starting antiretroviral therapy. The TCR originated in a woman between 50 and 59 years old with HIV. The gene calls are TRBV5-1 and TRBJ1-1, with a tentative D call TRBD1 (6 bases). The CDR3 nucleotides are TGCGCCAGCAGCTTGTGGGACATGAACACTGAAGCTTTCTTT. Amino acid sequence: CASSLWDMNTEAFF.